These T cell receptor beta chains were read from a single sample in a study of blood T cell repertoires in COVID-19. Assay used: immunoSEQ multiplex PCR; TCRdb lists only in-frame clones, some missing. Here the sample spans approximately 240,000 clones, roughly 90% being singletons. The sequencing input was PBMCs or T cells enriched from blood (not recorded which). The receptors were sampled from a woman aged 30 to 39 with acute COVID-19. Each CDR3 is given with its conserved first and last residue. A D gene is named only where the DNA matches it firmly. Size values are once, few and many counts, or a class for expanded clones, and some rows have none.

D gene	J gene	V gene	clone size	CDR3 protein	CDR3 DNA
TRBD1	TRBJ1-6	TRBV5-1	-	CASSLAPRDSSYNSPLHF	TGCGCCAGCAGCTTGGCCCCTCGGGACAGCTCCTATAATTCACCCCTCCACTTT
-	TRBJ2-2	TRBV3-1/TRBV3-2	-	CASSRDITGELFF	TGTGCCAGCAGCCGGGACATCACCGGGGAGCTGTTTTTT
-	TRBJ1-1	TRBV13	-	CASSLEGGGEAFF	TGTGCCAGCAGCTTAGAGGGCGGAGGTGAAGCTTTCTTT
TRBD2	TRBJ2-1	TRBV5-1	-	CASSAGLGLAGANEQFF	TGCGCCAGCAGCGCCGGACTAGGACTAGCGGGAGCCAATGAGCAGTTCTTC
-	TRBJ1-4	TRBV19	-	CASSPSGGYGEKLFF	TGTGCCAGTAGTCCATCGGGGGGCTACGGTGAAAAACTGTTTTTT
TRBD1	TRBJ1-2	TRBV5-1	once	CASSPITPGQGEDGYTF	TGCGCCAGCAGCCCGATTACACCGGGACAGGGAGAGGATGGCTACACCTTC
-	TRBJ2-5	TRBV6-5	-	CASRGIGTNQETQYF	TGTGCCAGCAGGGGTATTGGGACAAATCAAGAGACCCAGTACTTC
TRBD1	TRBJ1-2	TRBV19	-	CASSINTGDSGYTF	TGTGCCAGTAGTATAAACACAGGGGACTCTGGCTACACCTTC
-	TRBJ2-7	TRBV7-9	-	CASTNRQDPYEQYF	TGTGCCAGCACCAATAGACAGGATCCCTACGAGCAGTACTTC
TRBD1	TRBJ1-4	TRBV14	-	CASSDLRDSNEKLFF	TGTGCCAGCAGCGACCTCCGGGACAGTAATGAAAAACTGTTTTTT
-	TRBJ1-1	TRBV18	-	CASSPEGVGTEAFF	TGTGCCAGCTCACCCGAGGGGGTAGGTACTGAAGCTTTCTTT
-	TRBJ2-1	TRBV6-5	-	CASSYSPWGGTDEQFF	TGTGCCAGCAGTTACTCGCCGTGGGGGGGCACGGATGAGCAGTTCTTC
TRBD2	TRBJ2-1	TRBV7-9	-	CASSSNIAGVGYNEQFF	TGTGCCAGCAGCTCCAATATAGCGGGAGTCGGGTACAATGAGCAGTTCTTC
-	TRBJ2-4	TRBV2	-	CASRQNIQYF	TGTGCCAGCCGTCAAAACATTCAGTACTTC
-	TRBJ2-5	TRBV27	-	CASFSPKREETQYF	TGTGCCAGTTTCTCTCCGAAAAGAGAAGAGACCCAGTACTTC
TRBD2	TRBJ2-1	TRBV19	-	CASNKRGGPNNEQFF	TGTGCCAGTAACAAACGGGGGGGGCCAAACAATGAGCAGTTCTTC
TRBD1	TRBJ2-2	TRBV7-7	-	CASSASAPGGTGELFF	TGTGCTAGCAGCGCGTCAGCCCCAGGGGGCACCGGGGAGCTGTTTTTT
TRBD2	TRBJ2-3	TRBV7-3	-	CASSLTTSGADTQYF	TGTGCCAGCAGCTTAACAACTAGCGGGGCAGATACGCAGTATTTT
-	TRBJ2-3	TRBV25-1	-	CASSEYSVTSTDTQYF	TGTGCCAGCAGTGAATATTCAGTGACTAGCACAGATACGCAGTATTTT
-	TRBJ2-1	TRBV6-5	-	CASSDGTGDYNEQFF	TGTGCCAGCTCAGACGGGACTGGCGACTACAATGAGCAGTTCTTC
-	TRBJ1-6	TRBV9	-	CASSDSSYNSPLHF	TGTGCCAGCAGCGACAGCTCCTATAATTCACCCCTCCACTTT
-	TRBJ2-5	TRBV21-1	-	CASSPKGVIPIAVAAYAQETQYF	TGTGCCAGCAGCCCGAAGGGGGTTATCCCTATTGCTGTAGCCGCTTATGCCCAAGAGACCCAGTACTTC
-	TRBJ1-2	TRBV27	-	CASSRGVQSPYGYTF	TGTGCCAGCAGTCGGGGGGTACAGAGCCCCTATGGCTACACCTTC
-	TRBJ2-7	TRBV7-9	-	CASSSSAGVISYEQYF	TGTGCCAGCAGCTCCTCCGCAGGGGTTATTTCCTACGAGCAGTACTTC
-	TRBJ1-4	TRBV28	-	CASSLADRRREKLFF	TGTGCCAGCAGTTTGGCTGACAGGAGGCGTGAAAAACTGTTTTTT
TRBD1	TRBJ2-5	TRBV10-1	once	CASSEDRGSQETQYF	TGCGCCAGCAGTGAGGACAGGGGTTCCCAAGAGACCCAGTACTTC
-	TRBJ2-7	TRBV4-3	-	CASSQDWSGSGEQYF	TGCGCCAGCAGCCAAGATTGGTCAGGGTCTGGCGAGCAGTACTTC
-	TRBJ1-2	TRBV19	-	CASTRRREGGYGYTF	TGTGCCAGTACCCGTCGTCGGGAGGGCGGCTATGGCTACACCTTC
TRBD1	TRBJ2-3	TRBV5-1	-	CASSLGQGTPTDTQYF	TGCGCCAGCAGCCTGGGACAGGGGACCCCCACAGATACGCAGTATTTT
TRBD1	TRBJ2-1	TRBV7-2	-	CASSFPGTGPQMRDEQFF	TGTGCCAGCAGCTTCCCCGGGACAGGCCCTCAAATGAGAGATGAGCAGTTCTTC
TRBD2	TRBJ2-1	TRBV18	-	CASSPSLAGGRNEQFF	TGTGCCAGCTCACCATCCCTAGCGGGAGGGCGCAATGAGCAGTTCTTC
TRBD1	TRBJ1-1	TRBV27	many	CASSLSGGRTGRAFF	TGTGCCAGCAGTTTATCAGGGGGGAGGACAGGTCGGGCTTTCTTT
-	TRBJ1-2	TRBV6-7	-	CASSYSSPSSSGEANYGYTF	TGTGCCAGCAGTTACTCTTCCCCCTCATCATCAGGGGAAGCTAACTATGGCTACACCTTC
TRBD2	TRBJ2-1	TRBV7-8	-	CASSRFWTSGGNEQFF	TGTGCCAGCAGTCGCTTCTGGACTAGCGGGGGTAATGAGCAGTTCTTC
-	TRBJ1-2	TRBV27	-	CASSPRQLNYGYTF	TGTGCCAGCAGTCCCCGACAGCTTAACTATGGCTACACCTTC
TRBD1	TRBJ1-1	TRBV5-1	-	CASSLVEGPTGGEAFF	TGCGCCAGCAGCTTGGTAGAGGGGCCCACAGGGGGTGAAGCTTTCTTT
-	TRBJ1-2	TRBV7-6	-	CASRPDYGYTF	TGTGCCAGCAGGCCGGACTATGGCTACACCTTC
TRBD1	TRBJ1-2	TRBV27	-	CASSLLGDRDYGYTF	TGTGCCAGCAGTTTATTGGGTGACAGGGACTATGGCTACACCTTC
-	TRBJ1-6	TRBV9	-	CASSVGSGSSYNSPLHF	TGTGCCAGCAGCGTAGGGTCAGGAAGCTCCTATAATTCACCCCTCCACTTT
TRBD1	TRBJ2-7	TRBV2	-	CASTGTGSYEQYF	TGTGCCAGCACCGGGACAGGCTCCTACGAGCAGTACTTC
TRBD2	TRBJ2-3	TRBV9	-	CASSVLAAFTDTQYF	TGTGCCAGCAGCGTCCTAGCGGCCTTCACAGATACGCAGTATTTT
TRBD1	TRBJ2-5	TRBV7-7	-	CASSPNKGAPLQETQYF	TGTGCTAGCAGCCCAAACAAGGGGGCACCTCTCCAAGAGACCCAGTACTTC
TRBD2	TRBJ2-3	TRBV3-1/TRBV3-2	-	CASSQGLAGTDTQYF	TGTGCCAGCAGCCAAGGTCTAGCGGGCACAGATACGCAGTATTTT
-	TRBJ1-4	TRBV2	few	CASSPNQQGEKLFF	TGTGCCAGCAGCCCAAACCAACAGGGTGAAAAACTGTTTTTT
TRBD2	TRBJ2-1	TRBV6-1	-	CASSESGGVLPNEQFF	TGTGCCAGCAGTGAATCTGGGGGGGTCCTGCCCAATGAGCAGTTCTTC
TRBD1	TRBJ1-6	TRBV30	-	CAWTPGDRNSPLHF	TGTGCCTGGACTCCGGGGGACAGGAATTCACCCCTCCACTTT